These 8 T cell receptor beta chains were all obtained from the same sample, sequenced in a study of CD8 T cells in ankylosing spondylitis. Their antigens remain unidentified. TCRdb reprocessed the 5' RACE reads via MiXCR and lists one record per CDR3 protein. This sample has about 700,000 distinct CDR3 sequences, with around 19% found just once. General observations from the study: The study identified a TCR beta motif of 7 or 8 highly homologous variants that appeared characteristic of ankylosing spondylitis blood.

The specimen was blood, either unsorted or a sorted T cell fraction (not recorded which). These receptors were collected from a male donor with ankylosing spondylitis.

This sequence joins TRBV7-2 and TRBJ2-1; TRBD2 matches 7 bases. J gave up 6 bases and V 4 bases, and 12 bases lay outside the gene matches. The CDR3 consists of 16 residues. Germline lookup yields CDR1 SGHTA and CDR2 FQGNSA. This chain's CDR3 is CASSSRTSPLSNEQFF. CDR3 bases: TGTGCCAGCAGCTCCAGGACTAGTCCCCTCTCCAATGAGCAGTTCTTC. The whole variable domain, filled in from reference TRBV7-2 and TRBJ2-1, reads GAGVSQSPSNKVTEKGKDVELRCDPISGHTALYWYRQSLGQGLEFLIYFQGNSAPDKSGLPSDRFSAERTGGSVSTLTIQRTQQEDSAVYLCASSSRTSPLSNEQFFGPGTRLTVL.

This clonotype turned up a few times. J is TRBJ1-1 and V is TRBV7-2, with no clear D. Trimming cost V 2 bases and J 5 bases, with 9 bases left between them. This CDR3 is 13 amino acids long. Germline V CDR1 and CDR2: SGHTA, FQGNSA. In DNA form, the CDR3 reads TGTGCCAGCAGCTTAATGGGGTATACTGAAGCTTTCTTT. The encoded protein is CASSLMGYTEAFF.

This clonotype was counted a few times. The chain's CDR3 is CASSLGVWADTQYF. CDR3 DNA: TGCGCCAGCAGCTTGGGGGTCTGGGCAGATACGCAGTATTTT. J is TRBJ2-3 and V is TRBV5-1, with D uncertain. V was cut by 0 bases and J by 4 bases, with 9 bases left in between. The CDR3 is 14 amino acids. CDR1 is SGHRS, CDR2 YFSETQ, per germline. Using reference TRBV5-1 and TRBJ2-3 for the parts outside the CDR3, the full variable domain is KAGVTQTPRYLIKTRGQQVTLSCSPISGHRSVSWYQQTPGQGLQFLFEYFSETQRNKGNFPGRFSGRQFSNSRSEMNVSTLELGDSALYLCASSLGVWADTQYFGPGTRLTVL.

This rearrangement joins TRBV6-2 or TRBV6-3 to TRBJ1-1; D call uncertain. The germline V gene has CDR1 MNHEY and CDR2 SVGEGT. CDR3 size: 13 residues. V lost 5 bases, J lost 5 bases, and 12 bases lay in between. The CDR3 reads CASSRGVQTEAFF. DNA of the CDR3: TGTGCCAGCAGTCGGGGAGTACAGACTGAAGCTTTCTTT.

The chain carries TRBV19 and TRBJ1-2, with 8 bases identical to TRBD1. V trimming: 5 bases; J trimming: 8 bases; junction bases outside the gene matches: 7. This CDR3 is 13 amino acids long. Per germline, CDR1 LNHDA and CDR2 SQIVND (reference sequence). The chain's CDR3 is CASSPQTGDGYTF. CDR3 DNA sequence: TGTGCCAGTAGTCCTCAGACAGGGGACGGCTACACCTTC.

In this sample, this clonotype turned up a few times. The chain joins TRBV7-2 to TRBJ2-5; TRBD1 matches 10 bases. This CDR3 contains 16 residues. Unmatched junction bases numbered 7, after V lost 1 base and J lost 5 bases. Germline V CDR1 and CDR2: SGHTA, FQGNSA. CDR3 DNA sequence: TGTGCCAGCAGCTTAGGCGGGACAGGGGTTAAGGAGACCCAGTACTTC. It yields the protein CASSLGGTGVKETQYF. The entire variable domain, with the rest obtained from reference TRBV7-2 and TRBJ2-5, is as follows: GAGVSQSPSNKVTEKGKDVELRCDPISGHTALYWYRQSLGQGLEFLIYFQGNSAPDKSGLPSDRFSAERTGGSVSTLTIQRTQQEDSAVYLCASSLGGTGVKETQYFGPGTRLLVL.

There are a few counts of this clonotype. The V call is TRBV28, the J call TRBJ2-7; D might be TRBD1 or TRBD2, each matching 6 bases. V dropped 5 bases and J dropped 5 bases, with 19 bases sitting between them. The CDR3 consists of 15 residues. The V gene's germline CDR1 is MDHEN and CDR2 SYDVKM. The chain's CDR3 is CASSTSSGGGDEQYF. For the CDR3, the DNA is TGTGCCAGCAGTACCTCATCCGGGGGCGGGGACGAGCAGTACTTC.

This clonotype has just a few counts. The V gene is TRBV4-1, the J gene TRBJ2-7, with 12 nucleotides matching TRBD2. The junction had 3 bases not matched to a gene; V was cut back by 3 bases and J by 3 bases. From germline, CDR1 is MGHRA and CDR2 YSYEKL. This CDR3 contains 15 residues. CDR3 loop: CASSQTSGGGYEQYF. The CDR3 DNA is TGCGCCAGCAGCCAGACTAGCGGGGGAGGCTACGAGCAGTACTTC.